The 19 T cell receptor beta chains below were found in one sample sequenced in a study of Ad26.COV2.S vaccination and SARS-CoV-2 variants. The treatment denotes: around 19 received Ad26.COV2.S at low or high dose, single or two shots; about 5 received placebo; per-sample allocation not given. Sampling took place 63 days after the first vaccine or placebo injection. The repertoire was sequenced with immunoSEQ multiplex PCR; TCRdb's copy has only in-frame clones and lacks some. In the table there are hundreds of thousands of clones, about 89% of which are singletons. The sequencing here drew on peripheral blood, taken in a trial of Ad26.COV2.S vaccine versus placebo. The source of these receptors is a person between 18 and 65 years old who received the Ad26.COV2.S COVID-19 vaccine or a placebo.

The chain uses TRBV11-2 and TRBJ2-3; possibly TRBD2 for D (5 bases). V was clipped by 1 base and J by 0 bases, with 14 bases between them. This CDR3 contains 17 residues. CDR1 is SGHAT and CDR2 is FQNNGV in the germline V gene. The CDR3 DNA is TGTGCCAGCAGCTTAGGGAGGCGCTACCTGAGCACAGATACGCAGTATTTT. This encodes CASSLGRRYLSTDTQYF. Using reference TRBV11-2 and TRBJ2-3 for the parts outside the CDR3, the full variable domain is EAGVAQSPRYKIIEKRQSVAFWCNPISGHATLYWYQQILGQGPKLLIQFQNNGVVDDSQLPKDRFSAERLKGVDSTLKIQPAKLEDSAVYLCASSLGRRYLSTDTQYFGPGTRLTVL.

There are a few counts of this clone. The chain carries TRBV6-2 or TRBV6-3 and TRBJ1-3, with 8 bases that match TRBD1. This CDR3 contains 16 residues. Germline assignment: CDR1 MNHEY and CDR2 SVGEGT. V lost 5 bases to trimming and J lost 0 bases; unmatched junction nucleotides: 6. The CDR3 is CASSRQGLDSGNTIYF. The CDR3 bases are TGTGCCAGCAGTCGACAGGGGCTCGACTCTGGAAACACCATATATTTT.

This sequence joins TRBV6-5 and TRBJ1-5; no clear D gene. CDR1 is MNHEY and CDR2 is SVGAGI in the germline V gene. The CDR3 is made up of 12 amino acids. Trimming took off 9 bases at V and 2 bases at J, with 8 bases between the two ends. CDR3 region: CASSMGNQPQHF. The CDR3 DNA reads as TGTGCCAGTTCTATGGGCAATCAGCCCCAGCATTTT.

The CDR3 DNA reads TGTGCCTGGAAGGGGACAGGCCCCTACGAGCAGTACTTC. Translation: CAWKGTGPYEQYF. This chain connects TRBV30 to TRBJ2-7; TRBD1 matches 8 bases. The CDR3 spans 13 residues. Losses at the gene ends were 4 bases for V and 2 bases for J; bases not matched to a gene: 4. Per germline, CDR1 GTSNPN and CDR2 SVGIG (reference sequence).

The chain couples TRBV19 to TRBJ2-1, with 7 bases fitting TRBD2. The CDR3 totals 15 residues. J gave up 0 bases and V 5 bases, and 4 bases lay outside the gene matches. Germline V CDR1 and CDR2: LNHDA, SQIVND (reference sequence). The CDR3 DNA sequence: TGTGCCAGTAGTCCCTGGGAGGGCTCCTACAATGAGCAGTTCTTC. This gives the protein CASSPWEGSYNEQFF. The entire variable domain, with the rest obtained from reference TRBV19 and TRBJ2-1, is as follows: DGGITQSPKYLFRKEGQNVTLSCEQNLNHDAMYWYRQDPGQGLRLIYYSQIVNDFQKGDIAEGYSVSREKKESFPLTVTSAQKNPTAFYLCASSPWEGSYNEQFFGPGTRLTVL.

V gene TRBV24-1 combines with J gene TRBJ2-2; D is perhaps TRBD1 (5 bases). V lost 4 bases, J lost 1 base, and 12 bases lay in between. This CDR3 spans 16 amino acids. Germline lookup yields CDR1 KGHDR and CDR2 SFDVKD. The DNA for the CDR3 is TGTGCCACCAGTGACCCGACAGTCGAGAACACCGGGGAGCTGTTTTTT. Protein sequence: CATSDPTVENTGELFF.

This chain connects TRBV15 to TRBJ1-4; 7 bases are shared with TRBD1. V lost 6 bases to trimming and J lost 5 bases; unmatched junction nucleotides: 6. The germline V gene has CDR1 LNHNV and CDR2 YYDKDF (reference sequence). This CDR3 contains 14 residues. CDR3 amino acids: CATSTRGLNEKLFF. As DNA, the CDR3 is TGTGCCACCAGTACCAGGGGGTTAAATGAAAAACTGTTTTTT.

This chain uses TRBV19 with TRBJ2-3; D gene unclear. Germline values: CDR1 LNHDA, CDR2 SQIVND (reference sequence). The V end lost 4 bases, the J end lost 2 bases, and 7 bases lay between the germline ends. CDR3 length equals 13 residues. The CDR3 coding sequence is TGTGCCAGTAGTAGCGGAGACACAGATACGCAGTATTTT. Protein product: CASSSGDTDTQYF. The full variable domain, completed using reference TRBV19 and TRBJ2-3, is DGGITQSPKYLFRKEGQNVTLSCEQNLNHDAMYWYRQDPGQGLRLIYYSQIVNDFQKGDIAEGYSVSREKKESFPLTVTSAQKNPTAFYLCASSSGDTDTQYFGPGTRLTVL.

The V and J genes are TRBV7-9 and TRBJ1-6; TRBD1 matches 8 bases. J gave up 0 bases and V 3 bases, and 4 bases lay outside the gene matches. The germline V gene has CDR1 SEHNR and CDR2 FQNEAQ (reference sequence). The CDR3 extends over 17 amino acids. Here the CDR3 DNA reads TGTGCCAGCAGCTTCCGACAGGGGAGCTCCTATAATTCACCCCTCCACTTT. Its translation: CASSFRQGSSYNSPLHF.

V usage is TRBV18 and J usage is TRBJ1-2, with TRBD1 matching over 7 bases. The CDR3 is made up of 14 amino acids. CDR1 is KGHSH and CDR2 is LQKENI in the germline V gene. The V segment lost 6 bases and the J segment 4 bases; nucleotides outside the gene matches: 8. The DNA of the CDR3 is TGTGCCAGCTCCAGGGCGCAGGGGGGCTATGGCTACACCTTC. Its translation is CASSRAQGGYGYTF. Drawing the rest from reference TRBV18 and TRBJ1-2, the complete variable domain is NAGVMQNPRHLVRRRGQEARLRCSPMKGHSHVYWYRQLPEEGLKFMVYLQKENIIDESGMPKERFSAEFPKEGPSILRIQQVVRGDSAAYFCASSRAQGGYGYTFGSGTRLTVV.

This clone was seen only a few times. The chain uses TRBV28 and TRBJ1-6, with 10 nucleotides matching TRBD1. V lost 8 bases, J lost 9 bases, and 7 bases stayed unmatched. The CDR3 covers 14 residues. Germline-derived CDR1 and CDR2 are MDHEN and SYDVKM. CDR3 residues: CASATGQGGSPLHF. CDR3 nucleotide sequence: TGTGCCAGCGCCACCGGACAGGGGGGTTCACCCCTCCACTTT.

The chain joins TRBV11-2 to TRBJ2-2, with D perhaps TRBD2 (6 bases). The germline V gene encodes CDR1 SGHAT and CDR2 FQNNGV. V was pared by 6 bases and J by 5 bases, with 13 bases between. CDR3 size: 14 residues. DNA for the CDR3: TGTGCCAGCAGACGACCGGGGGAGACCGGGGAGCTGTTTTTT. Encoded protein: CASRRPGETGELFF.

This chain uses TRBV6-5 with TRBJ1-2, with a possible D match to TRBD1 (6 bases). Germline values: CDR1 MNHEY, CDR2 SVGAGI. V lost 8 bases and J lost 4, with 14 bases in between. The CDR3 extends over 13 amino acids. CDR3 nucleotide sequence: TGTGCCAGCGGACGGGGGGGCAGCTATGGCTACACCTTC. Protein sequence: CASGRGGSYGYTF.

The chain uses TRBV9 and TRBJ1-2, with D hard to call. This CDR3 is 16 amino acids long. V lost 0 bases to trimming and J lost 5 bases, with 17 bases between them. The germline V gene has CDR1 SGDLS and CDR2 YYNGEE. This chain's CDR3 is CASSVGFGIGPYGYTF. The CDR3 bases are TGTGCCAGCAGCGTAGGATTTGGTATAGGGCCGTATGGCTACACCTTC.

This clone was observed a handful of times. The chain joins TRBV4-1 to TRBJ2-1, with 15 nucleotides matching TRBD2. The junction had 7 bases not matched to a gene; V was cut back by 3 bases and J by 10 bases. Germline assignment: CDR1 MGHRA and CDR2 YSYEKL. The CDR3 is made up of 16 amino acids. The CDR3 bases are TGCGCCAGCAGCCATACCGGGACTAGCGGGAGGTGGGAGCAGTTCTTC. Translated, it gives CASSHTGTSGRWEQFF.

The genes are TRBV19 and TRBJ2-7, with 7 nucleotides matching TRBD2. The CDR3 is 13 residues long. The V and J ends lost 5 bases and 7 bases, in that order; junction bases with no gene match: 8. Germline CDR1 LNHDA, CDR2 SQIVND (reference sequence). Here the CDR3 reads CASSATSPTEQYF. CDR3 nucleotides: TGTGCCAGTAGTGCGACTAGCCCTACGGAGCAGTACTTC.

This clone was observed a few times. The V and J genes are TRBV6-6 and TRBJ1-5; 7 nucleotides align to TRBD1. CDR1 and CDR2 (germline): MNHNY, SVGAGI (reference sequence). This CDR3 comprises 13 residues. V lost 6 bases, J lost 5 bases, and 4 bases stayed unmatched. This CDR3 reads CASSLTGYQPQHF. The DNA for the CDR3 is TGTGCCAGCAGCCTGACAGGGTATCAGCCCCAGCATTTT.

The chain carries TRBV4-3 and TRBJ2-7; D gene ambiguous. Trimming removed 1 base from V and 1 base from J, with 11 bases in between. Germline V gene lookup returns CDR1 LGHNA and CDR2 YSLEER. This CDR3 contains 15 residues. The CDR3 region has the DNA TGCGCCAGCAGCCAAGGCCAGTCCCAGTCCTACGAGCAGTACTTC. Translation gives CASSQGQSQSYEQYF.

V and J are TRBV7-2 and TRBJ2-2; D ambiguous. V was pared by 2 bases and J by 4 bases, with 14 bases between. The length of the CDR3 is 16 residues. The germline V gene has CDR1 SGHTA and CDR2 FQGNSA. CDR3 DNA sequence: TGTGCCAGCAGCTTAATGGGCCAGTCGAGCACCGGGGAGCTGTTTTTT. Its protein is CASSLMGQSSTGELFF.